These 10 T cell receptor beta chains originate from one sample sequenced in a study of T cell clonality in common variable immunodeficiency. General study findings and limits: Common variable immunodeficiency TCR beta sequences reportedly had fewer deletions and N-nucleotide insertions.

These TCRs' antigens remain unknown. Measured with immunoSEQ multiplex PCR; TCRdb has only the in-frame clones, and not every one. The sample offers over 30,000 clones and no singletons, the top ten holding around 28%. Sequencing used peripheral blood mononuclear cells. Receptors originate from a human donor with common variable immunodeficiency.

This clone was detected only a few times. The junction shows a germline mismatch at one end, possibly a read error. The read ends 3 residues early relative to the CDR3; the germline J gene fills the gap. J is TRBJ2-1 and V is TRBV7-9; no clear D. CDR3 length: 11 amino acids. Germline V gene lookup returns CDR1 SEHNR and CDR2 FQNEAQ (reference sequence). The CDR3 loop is CASSPYDEQFF. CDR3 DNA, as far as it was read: TGTGCCAGCAGCCCCTACGATGAG.

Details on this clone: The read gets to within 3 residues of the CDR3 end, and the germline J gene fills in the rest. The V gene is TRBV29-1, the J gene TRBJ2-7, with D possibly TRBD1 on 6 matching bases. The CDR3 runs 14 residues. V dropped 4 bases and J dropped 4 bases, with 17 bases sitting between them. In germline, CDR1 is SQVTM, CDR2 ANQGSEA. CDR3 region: CSVGIGTRPYEQYF. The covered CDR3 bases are TGCAGCGTTGGGATTGGGACACGTCCTTACGAG.

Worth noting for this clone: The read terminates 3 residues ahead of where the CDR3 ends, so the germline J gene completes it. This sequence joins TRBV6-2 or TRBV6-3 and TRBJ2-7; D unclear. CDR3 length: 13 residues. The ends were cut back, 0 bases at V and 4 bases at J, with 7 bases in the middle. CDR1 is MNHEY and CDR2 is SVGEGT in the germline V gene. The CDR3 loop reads CASSYSAEYEQYF. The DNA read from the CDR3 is TGTGCCAGCAGTTACTCGGCAGAATACGAG.

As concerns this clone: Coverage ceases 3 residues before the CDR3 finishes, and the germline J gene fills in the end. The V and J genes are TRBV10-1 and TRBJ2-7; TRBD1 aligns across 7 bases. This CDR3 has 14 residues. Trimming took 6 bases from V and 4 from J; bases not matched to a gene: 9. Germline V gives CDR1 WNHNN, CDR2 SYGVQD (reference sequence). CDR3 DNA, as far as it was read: TGCGCCAGCAGGTCGACAGGGTCTGTGTACGAG. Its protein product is CASRSTGSVYE. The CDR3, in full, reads CASRSTGSVYEQYF.

The sequenced CDR3 bases are TGTGCCTGGAGTTCTCCGGGACTAGCGGTGGAGGACCACGAG. This codes for CAWSSPGLAVEDHE. The complete CDR3 reads CAWSSPGLAVEDHEQYF. This chain connects TRBV30 to TRBJ2-7; 11 bases are shared with TRBD2. The read finishes 3 residues shy of the CDR3 end, and the germline J gene is used to complete it. CDR1 GTSNPN and CDR2 SVGIG come from the germline V gene (reference sequence). The CDR3 covers 17 residues. After removal of 2 bases from V and 5 bases from J, the junction contained 14 bases not matched to a gene. Full variable domain (rest looked up from reference TRBV30 and TRBJ2-7): SQTIHQWPATLVQPVGSPLSLECTVEGTSNPNLYWYRQAAGRGLQLLFYSVGIGQISSEVPQNLSASRPQDRQFILSSKKLLLSDSGFYLCAWSSPGLAVEDHEQYFGPGTRLTVT.

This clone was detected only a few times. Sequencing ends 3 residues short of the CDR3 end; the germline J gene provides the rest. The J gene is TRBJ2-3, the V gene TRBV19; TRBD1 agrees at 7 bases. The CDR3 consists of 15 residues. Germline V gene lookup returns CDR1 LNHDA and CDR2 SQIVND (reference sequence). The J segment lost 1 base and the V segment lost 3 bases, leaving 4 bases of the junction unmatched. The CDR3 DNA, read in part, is TGTGCCAGTAGTATCCGTGACAGGGGCACAGATACG. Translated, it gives CASSIRDRGTDT. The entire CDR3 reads CASSIRDRGTDTQYF. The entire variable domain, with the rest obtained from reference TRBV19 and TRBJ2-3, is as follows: DGGITQSPKYLFRKEGQNVTLSCEQNLNHDAMYWYRQDPGQGLRLIYYSQIVNDFQKGDIAEGYSVSREKKESFPLTVTSAQKNPTAFYLCASSIRDRGTDTQYFGPGTRLTVL.

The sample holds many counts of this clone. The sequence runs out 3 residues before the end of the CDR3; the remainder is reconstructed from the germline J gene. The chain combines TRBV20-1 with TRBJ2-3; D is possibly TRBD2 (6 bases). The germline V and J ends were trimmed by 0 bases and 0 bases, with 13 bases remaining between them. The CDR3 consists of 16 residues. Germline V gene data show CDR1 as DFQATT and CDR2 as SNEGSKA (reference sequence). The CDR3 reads CSARESSVSSTDTQYF. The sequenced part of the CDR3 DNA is TGCAGTGCTAGAGAGTCTAGCGTTTCTAGCACAGATACG.

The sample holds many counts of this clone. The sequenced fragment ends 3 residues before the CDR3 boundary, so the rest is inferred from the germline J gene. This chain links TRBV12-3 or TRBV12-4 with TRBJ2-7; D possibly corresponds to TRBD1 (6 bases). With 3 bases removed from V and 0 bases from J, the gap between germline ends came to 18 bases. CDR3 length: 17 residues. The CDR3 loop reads CASSFRSPQGSSYEQYF. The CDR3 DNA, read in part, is TGTGCCAGCAGTTTCCGCTCCCCACAGGGTTCCTCCTACGAG.

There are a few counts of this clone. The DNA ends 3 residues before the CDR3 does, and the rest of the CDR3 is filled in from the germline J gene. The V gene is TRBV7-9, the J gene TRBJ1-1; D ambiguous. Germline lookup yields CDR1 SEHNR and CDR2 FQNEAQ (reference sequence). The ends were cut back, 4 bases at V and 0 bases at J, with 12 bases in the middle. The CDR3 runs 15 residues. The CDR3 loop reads CASSYPRNMNTEAFF. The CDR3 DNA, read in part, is TGTGCCAGCAGCTACCCCAGAAACATGAACACTGAA. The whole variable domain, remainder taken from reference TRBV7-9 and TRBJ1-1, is DTGVSQNPRHKITKRGQNVTFRCDPISEHNRLYWYRQTLGQGPEFLTYFQNEAQLEKSRLLSDRFSAERPKGSFSTLEIQRTEQGDSAMYLCASSYPRNMNTEAFFGQGTRLTVV.

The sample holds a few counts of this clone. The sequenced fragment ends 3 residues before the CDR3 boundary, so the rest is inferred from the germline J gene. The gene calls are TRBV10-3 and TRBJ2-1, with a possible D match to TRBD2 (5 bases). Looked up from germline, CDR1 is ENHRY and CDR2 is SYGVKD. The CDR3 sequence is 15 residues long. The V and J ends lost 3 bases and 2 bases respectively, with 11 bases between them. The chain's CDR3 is CAISDGLRAYNEQFF. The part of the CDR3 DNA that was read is TGTGCCATCAGTGACGGCTTGCGGGCCTACAATGAG.